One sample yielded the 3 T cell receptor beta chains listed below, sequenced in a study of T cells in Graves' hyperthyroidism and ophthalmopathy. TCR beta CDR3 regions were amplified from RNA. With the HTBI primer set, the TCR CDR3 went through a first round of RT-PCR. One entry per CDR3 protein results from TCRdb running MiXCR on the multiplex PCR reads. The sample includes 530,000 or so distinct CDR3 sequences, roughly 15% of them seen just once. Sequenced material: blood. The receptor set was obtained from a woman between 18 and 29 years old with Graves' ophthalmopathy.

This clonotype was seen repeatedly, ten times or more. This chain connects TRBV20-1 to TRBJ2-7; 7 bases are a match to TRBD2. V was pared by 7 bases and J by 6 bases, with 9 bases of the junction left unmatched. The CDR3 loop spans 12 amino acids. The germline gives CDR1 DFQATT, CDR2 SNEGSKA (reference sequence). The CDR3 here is CSVPGLRAEQYF. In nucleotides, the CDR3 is TGCAGTGTACCGGGACTACGGGCCGAGCAGTACTTC.

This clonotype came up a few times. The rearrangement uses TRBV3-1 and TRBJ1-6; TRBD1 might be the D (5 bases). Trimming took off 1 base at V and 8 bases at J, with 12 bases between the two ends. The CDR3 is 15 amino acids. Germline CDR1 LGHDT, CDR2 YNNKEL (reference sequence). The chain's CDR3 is CASSQVGGSDSPLHF. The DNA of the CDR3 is TGTGCCAGCAGCCAAGTTGGGGGTTCGGATTCACCCCTCCACTTT.

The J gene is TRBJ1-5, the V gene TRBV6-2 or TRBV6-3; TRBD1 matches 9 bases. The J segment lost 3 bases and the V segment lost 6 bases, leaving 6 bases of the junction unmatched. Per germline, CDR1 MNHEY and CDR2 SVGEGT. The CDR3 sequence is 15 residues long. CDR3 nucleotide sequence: TGTGCCAGCAGAGAACAGGGGGCGACCAATCAGCCCCAGCATTTT. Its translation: CASREQGATNQPQHF.